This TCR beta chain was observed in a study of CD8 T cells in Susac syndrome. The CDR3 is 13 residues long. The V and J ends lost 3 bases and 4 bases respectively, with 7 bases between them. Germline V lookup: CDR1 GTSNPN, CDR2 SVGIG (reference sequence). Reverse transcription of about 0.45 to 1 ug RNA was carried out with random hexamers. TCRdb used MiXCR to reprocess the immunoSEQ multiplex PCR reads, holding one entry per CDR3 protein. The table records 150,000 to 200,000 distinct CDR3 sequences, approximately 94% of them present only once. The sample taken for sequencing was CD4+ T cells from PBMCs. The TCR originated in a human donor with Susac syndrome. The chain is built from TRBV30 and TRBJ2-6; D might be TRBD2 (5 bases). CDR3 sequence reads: CAWRGAGANVLTF. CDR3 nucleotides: TGTGCCTGGAGGGGAGCGGGGGCCAACGTCCTGACTTTC.